These 17 T cell receptor beta chains share one sample of origin, sequenced in a study of tumor-infiltrating lymphocytes in primary liver carcinoma (TCRdb year 2017). TRIzol reagent was used to extract blood RNA from unsorted whole blood, while the DNeasy Blood & Tissue kit provided the germline DNA. Sequenced using an Illumina HiSeq 2500. A constant-region primer and ProtoScript II reverse transcriptase were used to reverse-transcribe TCRbeta-specific cDNA from roughly 500 ng total RNA. Construction of the TCRbeta libraries relied on three nested rounds of multiplex PCR, following a slightly modified ARM-PCR procedure. The first two PCR rounds used multiplex TRBV1-TRBV30 forward primers with a Cbeta reverse primer, each for roughly 11 cycles. TCRdb reprocessing: public reads trimmed at Q25 with fastp, clones called with MiXCR, in-frame beta chains kept. For every CDR3 protein sequence, its rows merge into one entry that carries the most common genes and DNA. Across this sample there are approximately 300,000 distinct CDR3 sequences, with more than 55% seen only once. Approximately 9% of the sample goes to the ten largest clones.

Sample: peripheral blood. These receptors all stem from a man aged 35 to 55 with primary liver carcinoma and hepatitis B virus infection.

The rearrangement links TRBV11-2 to TRBJ2-5; D might be TRBD2 (7 bases). Germline loops: CDR1 SGHAT, CDR2 FQNNGV. Trimming left V 2 bases short and J 5 bases short, with 12 bases between. The CDR3 consists of 14 residues. This chain's CDR3 is CASSLRGGEETQYF. The DNA of the CDR3 is TGTGCCAGCAGCTTAAGGGGGGGGGAGGAGACCCAGTACTTC.

This clonotype was found many times. The chain employs TRBV4-3 and TRBJ2-2; D is unresolved. Germline loops: CDR1 LGHNA, CDR2 YSLEER. The CDR3 has 13 amino acids. V shed 4 bases and J shed 5 bases, with 8 bases lying between them. The chain's CDR3 is CASSLVTTGELFF. CDR3 in DNA: TGCGCCAGCAGCCTGGTTACAACCGGGGAGCTGTTTTTT.

The V call is TRBV5-4, the J call TRBJ2-2; 9 bases map to TRBD2. Trimming at V came to 3 bases and at J to 5 bases, leaving 11 bases not matched to a gene. Germline loops: CDR1 SGHNT, CDR2 YYREEE (reference sequence). The CDR3 totals 17 residues. CDR3 region: CASSSSLAGFDTGELFF. The CDR3 DNA follows: TGTGCCAGCAGCTCGTCCCTAGCGGGATTTGATACCGGGGAGCTGTTTTTT.

This clonotype was picked up many times. The chain recombines TRBV4-1 with TRBJ2-1; the D is unclear. V gave up 1 base and J gave up 4 bases, with 14 bases separating them. Germline V gene sequence: CDR1 MGHRA, CDR2 YSYEKL. The CDR3 is made up of 16 amino acids. The CDR3 here is CASSQVNLVSYNEQFF. The CDR3 region has the DNA TGCGCCAGCAGCCAAGTTAACTTAGTGTCTTACAATGAGCAGTTCTTC.

J is TRBJ1-3 and V is TRBV6-6, with no clear D. Germline V gene sequence: CDR1 MNHNY, CDR2 SVGAGI (reference sequence). V gave up 4 bases and J gave up 0 bases, with 4 bases separating them. There are 13 residues in the CDR3. CDR3 sequence: CASSFNSGNTIYF. CDR3 nucleotides: TGTGCCAGCAGTTTCAACTCTGGAAACACCATATATTTT.

About this clonotype itself: A much larger clone sits a single nucleotide away, making a read error possible. The chain joins TRBV6-5 to TRBJ2-1; 11 positions match TRBD2. There are 15 residues in the CDR3. Germline lookup yields CDR1 MNHEY and CDR2 SVGAGI. Written as DNA, the CDR3 is TGTGCCAGCAGCCTGGGGACTAGCGGTTACAATGATCAGTTCTTC. Translation gives CASSLGTSGYNDQFF.

Notes on this clonotype: This could be a read error, since a much larger clone is one nucleotide away. This chain uses TRBV6-5 with TRBJ2-1, with 12 nucleotides matching TRBD2. The germline V gene has CDR1 MNHEY and CDR2 SVGAGI. This CDR3 has 17 amino acids. The CDR3 coding sequence is TGTACCAGCAGTGAACGATCTAGCGGGAGGGCCTACAATGAGCAGTTCTTC. This codes for CTSSERSSGRAYNEQFF.

With respect to this clonotype: One end of the junction is discordant with germline, which a read error may explain. The chain uses TRBV5-4 and TRBJ1-3; D may be TRBD1 (5 bases). This CDR3 has 15 amino acids. Germline V gene sequence: CDR1 SGHNT, CDR2 YYREEE (reference sequence). The CDR3 region has the DNA TGTGCCAGCCGGGGGTCGGCGAGCTCTGGAAGCACCGTATATTTT. The encoded protein is CASRGSASSGSTVYF.

In regard to this clonotype: Since no conserved phenylalanine or tryptophan closes the CDR3, a read error is the likely cause. The V and J genes are TRBV7-9 and TRBJ1-5; D unresolved. The CDR3 spans 12 residues. CDR1 and CDR2 (germline): SEHNR, FQNEAQ (reference sequence). The V end was cut by 0 bases, the J end by 4 bases, with 1 base between. CDR3 bases: TGTGCCAGCAGCTTAGCAAATCAGCCCCAGCATTCT. This translates into CASSLANQPQHS.

This clonotype was recorded a few times. This sequence may be a read error, since a much larger clone differs from it by one base. This chain connects TRBV12-5 to TRBJ2-1; D possibly corresponds to TRBD2 (6 bases). The CDR3 loop spans 14 amino acids. V shed 4 bases and J shed 8 bases, with 15 bases lying between them. Germline lookup yields CDR1 LGHNT and CDR2 FRNRAP. The CDR3 sequence: CASGSSRRVYEQFF. In DNA, the CDR3 is TGTGCTAGTGGTTCAAGCAGGAGGGTCTATGAGCAGTTCTTC.

As concerns this clonotype: Given a much more abundant clone one base away, this may be a read error. CDR3 region: CASSCDGSGANVLTF. For the CDR3, the DNA is TGTGCCAGCAGTTGCGACGGCTCCGGGGCCAACGTCCTGACTTTC. This sequence joins TRBV6-2 or TRBV6-3 and TRBJ2-6, with D unresolved. The CDR3 is 15 amino acids. V was trimmed by 4 bases and J by 4 bases, leaving 11 bases between them. Germline V gene lookup returns CDR1 MNHEY and CDR2 SVGEGT.

Regarding this clonotype: A much larger clone sits a single nucleotide away, making a read error possible. The CDR3 carries no conserved terminal phenylalanine or tryptophan, so it likely arises from a read error. This chain links TRBV6-5 with TRBJ2-7; 10 bases map to TRBD2. V trimming: 6 bases; J trimming: 7 bases; junction bases outside the gene matches: 9. The CDR3 has 14 residues. The germline V gene has CDR1 MNHEY and CDR2 SVGAGI. The CDR3 region is CASSRLAGAGEQYL. Written as DNA, the CDR3 is TGTGCCAGCAGCCGTCTAGCGGGAGCGGGTGAGCAGTACTTA.

As regards this clonotype: This clone may be a read error of a much larger clone one base away. The chain carries TRBV4-3 and TRBJ2-7; D may be TRBD1 (6 bases). This CDR3 has 19 residues. CDR1 is LGHNA and CDR2 is YSLEER in the germline V gene. The CDR3 nucleotides read TGCGACAGCAGCCAAGAGGATCCCCCCCACAGGGCCGGTTCTTACGAGCAGTACTTC. It encodes CDSSQEDPPHRAGSYEQYF.

A remark on this clonotype: Germline and junction disagree at one end, which may indicate a read error. This sequence joins TRBV12-3 or TRBV12-4 and TRBJ2-5; 10 bases agree with TRBD2. This CDR3 region has 16 residues. CDR3 DNA sequence: TGTGCCAGCAGCACCGGGACTAGCGTATACCAAGGGACCCAGTACTTC. This translates into CASSTGTSVYQGTQYF.

This clonotype was recorded many times. The chain links TRBV5-1 to TRBJ1-1, with TRBD1 identical over 8 bases. V dropped 4 bases and J dropped 4; count of bases not matched to a gene: 6. CDR3 length: 14 amino acids. Germline V lookup: CDR1 SGHRS, CDR2 YFSETQ. The CDR3 coding sequence is TGCGCCAGCAGCGCGACAGGGGTGGGCACTGAAGCTTTCTTT. Encoded protein: CASSATGVGTEAFF.

V usage is TRBV6-5 and J usage is TRBJ2-5; TRBD1 might be the D (5 bases). From germline, CDR1 is MNHEY and CDR2 SVGAGI. The CDR3 consists of 17 residues. Trimming cost V 1 base and J 3 bases, with 18 bases left between them. This CDR3 is CASSYFPTAQSKETQYF. CDR3 sequence (DNA): TGTGCCAGCAGTTACTTTCCGACAGCCCAGTCTAAAGAGACCCAGTACTTC.

About this clonotype itself: A much larger clone sits a single nucleotide away, making a read error possible. The gene calls are TRBV6-6 and TRBJ1-4; D is undetermined. The length of the CDR3 is 14 residues. CDR1 is MNHNY, CDR2 SVGAGI, per germline (reference sequence). V shed 6 bases and J shed 2 bases, with 10 bases lying between them. CDR3 region: CASRWAMTNEKLFF. As DNA, the CDR3 is TGTGCCAGCAGATGGGCCATGACTAATGAAAAACTGTTTTTT.